This TCR beta chain was recovered during a study of radiotherapy plus CTLA-4 blockade in lung cancer. General observations from the study: Among blood TCR repertoires after radiotherapy plus ipilimumab, tumor-derived clones expanded.

V dropped 4 bases and J dropped 3 bases, with 10 bases sitting between them. Looked up from germline, CDR1 is MNHEY and CDR2 is SMNVEV (reference sequence). CDR3 length: 13 amino acids. In the case of this clone: Antigen unknown.

Profiling relied on immunoSEQ multiplex PCR, and the TCRdb table lists in-frame clones only, not all of them. Among roughly 50,000 clones listed, 70% to 85% were seen once. Patients in the study, people with chemo-refractory metastatic non-small-cell lung cancer, received focal radiation plus ipilimumab CTLA-4 blockade. Sequenced here: peripheral blood, sampled from a patient treated with radiotherapy plus ipilimumab. The chain uses TRBV27 and TRBJ2-7; D is ambiguous. The sequence derives from a human donor with non-small cell lung cancer who had a partial response to radiotherapy plus ipilimumab. DNA of the CDR3: TGTGCCAGCAGTTGGAGCATCGGCTACGAGCAGTACTTC. Translating it yields CASSWSIGYEQYF.